The rows below give T cell receptor beta chains drawn from one sample of a study of blood T cells in healthy people across ages. TCRdb fed the 5' RACE reads into MiXCR, producing one record per CDR3 protein. The sample has some 320,000 distinct CDR3 sequences, 25% to 30% seen once. Sequencing was done on a sample of blood. These receptors all stem from a woman in her 70s in good health. The CDR3 runs from the conserved cysteine through the conserved F or W. A D gene is named only where the DNA matches it firmly. Rows give clone size only sometimes, using once, few, many, or a class for an expanded clone.

DNA | CDR3 | J | D | length | V | size
TGTGCCAGCAGCGTAGGAGGGGGACAGTCAAATCTCGAGCAGTTCTTC | CASSVGGGQSNLEQFF | TRBJ2-1 | TRBD1 | 16 | TRBV9 | NA
TGTGCCAGCACGGGACGGAACTATAATTCACCCCTCCACTTT | CASTGRNYNSPLHF | TRBJ1-6 | NA | 14 | TRBV2 | few
TGTGCCAGCAGTTACTCGGAGAAAAACATTCAGTACTTC | CASSYSEKNIQYF | TRBJ2-4 | NA | 13 | TRBV6-2/TRBV6-3 | NA
TGTGCCATCGGACCCCAAGAGACCCAGTACTTC | CAIGPQETQYF | TRBJ2-5 | NA | 11 | TRBV10-3 | few
TGTGCCAGCAGCCCCCTCCAGTACGAGCAGTACTTC | CASSPLQYEQYF | TRBJ2-7 | NA | 12 | TRBV28 | many
TGTGCCAGCAGTTCTGGGACAGAGTCCAAAAACATTCAGTACTTC | CASSSGTESKNIQYF | TRBJ2-4 | TRBD1 | 15 | TRBV28 | many
TGCAGTGCTAGGGGACAGGGAGCCTCTGGGGCCAACGTCCTGACTTTC | CSARGQGASGANVLTF | TRBJ2-6 | TRBD1 | 16 | TRBV20-1 | few
TGTGCCAGCAGTTTCATCGGACAGCTTAATGAAAAACTGTTTTTT | CASSFIGQLNEKLFF | TRBJ1-4 | NA | 15 | TRBV12-3/TRBV12-4 | NA
TGTGCCAGCAGCCAAGAAATCCGTCCCACTGAAGCTTTCTTT | CASSQEIRPTEAFF | TRBJ1-1 | NA | 14 | TRBV3-1 | NA
TGTGCCAGCAGCCAAGGGCAGGGACAGCAACTAGCCAAAAACATTCAGTACTTC | CASSQGQGQQLAKNIQYF | TRBJ2-4 | TRBD1 | 18 | TRBV3-1 | NA
TGCAGCGTTGATCGGCGCGGGAAGGAGACCCAGTACTTC | CSVDRRGKETQYF | TRBJ2-5 | NA | 13 | TRBV29-1 | NA
TGCGCCAGCAGCCAAGATATAGTCTCTGGAAACACCATATATTTT | CASSQDIVSGNTIYF | TRBJ1-3 | NA | 15 | TRBV4-3 | NA
TGTGCCAGCAGCTTAGATCGGTCACCCCTCCACTTT | CASSLDRSPLHF | TRBJ1-6 | NA | 12 | TRBV7-2 | NA
TGTGCCACCCTACAGGGTTGGACTGAAGCTTTCTTT | CATLQGWTEAFF | TRBJ1-1 | NA | 12 | TRBV28 | many
TGCAGCGCTCTGGTTCTAGCGGGCACCTACGAGCAGTACTTC | CSALVLAGTYEQYF | TRBJ2-7 | TRBD2 | 14 | TRBV29-1 | few
TGCACCGGGATAAGGGTTTTCTCCTACGAGCAGTACTTC | CTGIRVFSYEQYF | TRBJ2-7 | NA | 13 | TRBV20-1 | NA
TGTGCCAGCAGTCCGGGATACGGACTAGAGGCCAATGAGCAGTTCTTC | CASSPGYGLEANEQFF | TRBJ2-1 | TRBD2 | 16 | TRBV27 | many
TGTGCCAGCAGTAACTTACAGGGCAATCAGCCCCAGCATTTT | CASSNLQGNQPQHF | TRBJ1-5 | NA | 14 | TRBV12-3/TRBV12-4 | NA
TGTGCCAGCAGTTACTGGAGGGACGAAAAACTGTTTTTT | CASSYWRDEKLFF | TRBJ1-4 | NA | 13 | TRBV6-6 | few
TGTGCCAGCAGAGAATGGATGCGAGGGGAGACCCAGTACTTC | CASREWMRGETQYF | TRBJ2-5 | NA | 14 | TRBV25-1 | once
TGCAGCGGGACAGACCGAAGCACCCCTAGGAGGGAGACCCAGTACTTC | CSGTDRSTPRRETQYF | TRBJ2-5 | TRBD1 | 16 | TRBV20-1 | few
TGCGCCAGCAGCTTGGCGGCAGGCGGCGTGAACACTGAAGCTTTCTTT | CASSLAAGGVNTEAFF | TRBJ1-1 | NA | 16 | TRBV5-1 | few
TGTGCCAGCAGCCGGTCGGTAGCGGCCCCCCCGTACGAGCAGTACTTC | CASSRSVAAPPYEQYF | TRBJ2-7 | NA | 16 | TRBV7-2 | NA
TGTGCCAGCAGCCTCCATGATGAGCAGTTCTTC | CASSLHDEQFF | TRBJ2-1 | NA | 11 | TRBV7-2 | NA
TGTGCCAGCCAGGCAGCGAAGACTGAAGCTTTCTTT | CASQAAKTEAFF | TRBJ1-1 | NA | 12 | TRBV28 | few
TGCGCCAGCAGCAAATCCGGGACAAGCTTCTCTGGAAACACCATATATTTT | CASSKSGTSFSGNTIYF | TRBJ1-3 | NA | 17 | TRBV5-1 | NA
TGTGCCAGCAGCGTAGGGCTTGAAGATACGCAGTATTTT | CASSVGLEDTQYF | TRBJ2-3 | NA | 13 | TRBV9 | NA
TGTGCCAGCAGCTCCAGAGACAGACCAACTAATGAAAAACTGTTTTTT | CASSSRDRPTNEKLFF | TRBJ1-4 | NA | 16 | TRBV7-9 | few
TGCAGTGCTGGACGGACAGCCCAAGAGACCCAGTACTTC | CSAGRTAQETQYF | TRBJ2-5 | NA | 13 | TRBV20-1 | NA
TGTGCCAGCAGCATCGGGAGGCCACAAGAGACCCAGTACTTC | CASSIGRPQETQYF | TRBJ2-5 | TRBD2 | 14 | TRBV7-9 | few
TGTGCCAGCAGTTACTCATCCCGCTCTGGAAACACCATATATTTT | CASSYSSRSGNTIYF | TRBJ1-3 | NA | 15 | TRBV6-5 | few
TGTGCCAGCAGTATAGCCGGGACAGGAACCTACGAGCAGTACTTC | CASSIAGTGTYEQYF | TRBJ2-7 | TRBD1 | 15 | TRBV6-1 | few
TGTGCCAGCAGCGTAGCGAGACAGATGAGCTCTGGGGCCAACGTCCTGACTTTC | CASSVARQMSSGANVLTF | TRBJ2-6 | NA | 18 | TRBV9 | NA
TGCGCCAGCAGCCCACCGGGACTAGGGGGAGAGACCCAGTACTTC | CASSPPGLGGETQYF | TRBJ2-5 | TRBD2 | 15 | TRBV5-1 | NA
TGTGCCAGCAGCCCCGGGGCAGGGGGCCAAGAGACCCAGTACTTC | CASSPGAGGQETQYF | TRBJ2-5 | TRBD1 | 15 | TRBV7-9 | NA
TGCAGCGTTGTGGGGGGCCGCGGGTCCAATGAGCAGTTCTTC | CSVVGGRGSNEQFF | TRBJ2-1 | NA | 14 | TRBV29-1 | NA
TGCAGTGCAACGACAGGGGGAGACTATGGCTACACCTTC | CSATTGGDYGYTF | TRBJ1-2 | TRBD1 | 13 | TRBV20-1 | NA
TGTGCCAGCAGTGAAGATGTCAGGTCCTATGGCTACACCTTC | CASSEDVRSYGYTF | TRBJ1-2 | NA | 14 | TRBV6-1 | many
TGTGCCAGCAGCCCCGAGGCGGCCGGCGTATCCCAGCATTTT | CASSPEAAGVSQHF | TRBJ1-5 | NA | 14 | TRBV12-3/TRBV12-4 | NA
TGCAGTGCTAGCGCCCGGCTGGACGAGCAGTACTTC | CSASARLDEQYF | TRBJ2-7 | NA | 12 | TRBV20-1 | NA